This T cell receptor beta chain is drawn from a study of T-cell memory formation after mild COVID-19. Background on the study: In these data, TCR clusters were largely donor specific. Study-wide findings and caveats: A second wave expanding day 15 to 37 was CD4+-biased; contracting clones were balanced. Memory cells collected pre-infection included some clones that later responded, suggesting cross-reactive memory joined.

TCRdb re-called the 5' RACE reads with MiXCR, one entry per CDR3 protein. The table records 25,000 to 30,000 distinct CDR3 sequences, 15% to 20% of them present only once. This clonotype was detected only a few times. Its cognate antigen is unknown. Trimming took 4 bases from V and 4 from J, leaving 10 bases between them. CDR1 is MNHEY and CDR2 is SVGAGI in the germline V gene. CDR3 length: 14 residues. The sample taken for sequencing was PBMCs or a T cell subset sorted from them (not recorded which). The source of this sequence is an adult who had mild COVID-19 (a few samples of this study predate the infection). Cell type and time point are not known. V is TRBV6-5 and J is TRBJ2-2, with D perhaps matching TRBD2 (5 bases). This CDR3 reads CASSWSGTTGELFF. The CDR3 nucleotides read TGTGCCAGCAGTTGGAGCGGTACCACCGGGGAGCTGTTTTTT.